These 9 T cell receptor beta chains came from one sample sequenced in a study of blood T cell repertoires in COVID-19. Clones were read by immunoSEQ multiplex PCR, and TCRdb kept only the in-frame ones, dropping some. This table has tens of thousands of clones, 87% appearing once. The sequenced material came from peripheral blood. The receptor set was obtained from a woman aged 55-70 years with COVID-19, enrolled during active disease.

This rearrangement joins TRBV27 to TRBJ2-6; D is undetermined. Trimming took off 8 bases at V and 2 bases at J, with 7 bases between the two ends. Germline CDR1 reads MNHEY; CDR2 reads SMNVEV (reference sequence). The CDR3 is 13 residues long. In DNA, the CDR3 is TGTGCCAGCTCCTATACTGGGGCCAACGTCCTGACTTTC. Amino acids: CASSYTGANVLTF.

The chain joins TRBV15 to TRBJ2-5, with D possibly matching TRBD2 (6 bases). Between the trimmed V and J ends, which lost 0 bases and 3 bases, there was a span of 11 bases. Germline CDR1 reads LNHNV; CDR2 reads YYDKDF (reference sequence). The CDR3 sequence is 15 residues long. As DNA, the CDR3 is TGTGCCACCAGCAGAGATTCGGAGGGGAAAGAGACCCAGTACTTC. It translates to CATSRDSEGKETQYF.

The chain recombines TRBV6-5 with TRBJ2-1; 9 bases are shared with TRBD1. Losses at the gene ends were 2 bases for V and 9 bases for J; bases not matched to a gene: 11. Germline lookup yields CDR1 MNHEY and CDR2 SVGAGI. This CDR3 has 16 amino acids. The CDR3 DNA sequence: TGTGCCAGCAGTTACCCCGGGCCGGGACAGGGTGCTGAGCAGTTCTTC. Encoded protein: CASSYPGPGQGAEQFF.

V and J are TRBV20-1 and TRBJ2-5; 10 nucleotides line up with TRBD1. Germline CDR1 DFQATT, CDR2 SNEGSKA (reference sequence). With V trimmed by 3 bases and J by 7 bases, 11 bases remained unmatched. The CDR3 runs to 15 residues. The CDR3 region is CSASFGTGAHGTQYF. The CDR3 nucleotides read TGCAGTGCTAGTTTTGGGACAGGGGCCCACGGGACCCAGTACTTC.

The rearrangement links TRBV4-2 to TRBJ2-1; possibly TRBD1 for D (5 bases). Deletions cut 0 bases from V and 6 bases from J, with 15 bases between. Germline CDR1 and CDR2: LGHNA and YNFKEQ. The CDR3 sequence is 16 residues long. The CDR3 DNA sequence: TGTGCCAGCAGCCAAGAGGCCCAGGGTCCCTTCAATGAGCAGTTCTTC. This sequence encodes CASSQEAQGPFNEQFF.

The chain uses TRBV30 and TRBJ2-2; D gene uncertain. Looked up from germline, CDR1 is GTSNPN and CDR2 is SVGIG (reference sequence). The CDR3 has 13 residues. V gave up 2 bases and J gave up 6 bases, with 10 bases separating them. The CDR3 loop is CAWSISESGELFF. The CDR3 DNA reads as TGTGCCTGGAGTATTTCTGAGTCCGGGGAGCTGTTTTTT.

The chain combines TRBV6-4 with TRBJ2-7; 8 nucleotides agree with TRBD1. Germline V gives CDR1 MRHNA, CDR2 SNTAGT. This CDR3 comprises 13 residues. The ends lost 6 bases at V and 6 bases at J; junction bases unmatched: 7. The DNA for the CDR3 is TGTGCCAGCAGCCGGGAACAGGGGGGCGAGCAGTACTTC. Translated, it gives CASSREQGGEQYF.

This chain joins TRBV18 and TRBJ2-1, with D perhaps TRBD2 (6 bases). The CDR3 totals 15 residues. V was pared by 4 bases and J by 7 bases, with 17 bases between. Germline CDR1 KGHSH, CDR2 LQKENI. CDR3 sequence (DNA): TGTGCCAGCTCACTAAACCGGGACTCGCTAAATGAGCAGTTCTTC. Protein sequence: CASSLNRDSLNEQFF.

This chain joins TRBV19 and TRBJ2-7; 10 bases align to TRBD1. This CDR3 is 18 amino acids long. Germline V gene lookup returns CDR1 LNHDA and CDR2 SQIVND (reference sequence). V lost 5 bases to trimming and J lost 3 bases; unmatched junction nucleotides: 16. The CDR3 bases are TGTGCCAGTAGTCCAAGGACAGGGGGGTACGCTAATCGCTACGAGCAGTACTTC. Its protein is CASSPRTGGYANRYEQYF.